This record looks at one T cell receptor beta chain sequence and its context. Antigen specificity is unknown. These data come from a study of post-analysis software for immune sequencing data. Overall study context: As for disease course, relapsing-remitting, secondary progressive and progressive-relapsing multiple sclerosis were all included. The study, taken as a whole, reports: With F measure, samples from one preparation batch clustered together strongly. Those with multiple sclerosis, the patient group, showed significantly lower normalized Chao1 diversity than controls. Patients showed TRBV5-6, TRBV5-1 and TRBV20-1 among roughly five TRBV segments more frequent than in controls.

Built from TCR beta cDNA, the libraries had unique molecular identifiers in them. cDNA molecules numbering about 470,000 came from approximately 1 to 10 million T cells. TCRdb ran MiXCR on the PCR reads and lists one entry per CDR3 protein. The data show about 800,000 distinct CDR3 sequences, roughly 29% seen once. This CDR3 is 13 amino acids long. CDR1 is ENHRY, CDR2 SYGVKD, per germline. The chain joins TRBV10-3 to TRBJ2-1; 9 nucleotides match TRBD2. The TCR originated in a girl aged 5-17 years with multiple sclerosis. The source material was blood. CDR3 sequence: CALKREAINEQFF. The CDR3 DNA follows: TGTGCACTAAAGCGGGAGGCGATCAATGAGCAGTTCTTC.